This T cell receptor beta chain was captured in a study of response to subunit inactivated influenza vaccine. Study-wide results and caveats: Each seasonal influenza vaccination recruits few new T cells, the authors suggested.

The J segment lost 4 bases and the V segment lost 5 bases, leaving 3 bases of the junction unmatched. The CDR3 is made up of 14 amino acids. Germline values: CDR1 MNHEY, CDR2 SVGAGI. As for this clonotype: What it binds is not known.

Via MiXCR, TCRdb re-called the RT-PCR reads, giving one row per CDR3 protein. The sample consists of about 650,000 distinct CDR3 sequences, less than 15% of them appearing once. The source was PBMCs from blood, collected less than 15 days before vaccination. This clonotype was sampled from a man aged 45-65 years who received an inactivated influenza vaccine. The chain carries TRBV6-5 and TRBJ2-5; 11 bases are shared with TRBD2. The CDR3 bases are TGTGCCAGCAGTCACGGGACTAGCGGAGAGACCCAGTACTTC. Its translation: CASSHGTSGETQYF.